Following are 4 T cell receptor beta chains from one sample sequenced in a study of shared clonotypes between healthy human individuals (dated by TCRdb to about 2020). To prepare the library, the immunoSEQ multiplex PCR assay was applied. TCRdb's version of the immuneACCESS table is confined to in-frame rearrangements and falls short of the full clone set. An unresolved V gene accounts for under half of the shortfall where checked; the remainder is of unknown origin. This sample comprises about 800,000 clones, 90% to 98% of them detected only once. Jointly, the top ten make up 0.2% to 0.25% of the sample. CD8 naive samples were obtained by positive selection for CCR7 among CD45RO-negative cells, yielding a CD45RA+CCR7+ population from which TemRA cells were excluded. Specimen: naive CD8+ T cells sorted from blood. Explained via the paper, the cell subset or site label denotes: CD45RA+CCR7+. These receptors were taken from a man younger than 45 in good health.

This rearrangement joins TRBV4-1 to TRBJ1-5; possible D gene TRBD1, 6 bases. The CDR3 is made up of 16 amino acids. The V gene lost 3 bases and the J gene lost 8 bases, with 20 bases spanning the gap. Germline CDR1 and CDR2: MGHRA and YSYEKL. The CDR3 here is CASSQQGDMVLKPQHF. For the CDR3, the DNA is TGCGCCAGCAGCCAGCAAGGGGACATGGTTCTCAAGCCCCAGCATTTT.

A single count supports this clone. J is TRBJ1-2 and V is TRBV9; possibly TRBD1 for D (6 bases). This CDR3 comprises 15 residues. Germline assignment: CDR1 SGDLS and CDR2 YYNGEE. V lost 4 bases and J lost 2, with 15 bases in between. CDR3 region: CASSLSDSWNYGYTF. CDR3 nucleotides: TGTGCCAGCAGCCTCTCGGACAGCTGGAACTATGGCTACACCTTC. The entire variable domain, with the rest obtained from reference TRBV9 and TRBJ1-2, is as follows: DSGVTQTPKHLITATGQRVTLRCSPRSGDLSVYWYQQSLDQGLQFLIQYYNGEERAKGNILERFSAQQFPDLHSELNLSSLELGDSALYFCASSLSDSWNYGYTFGSGTRLTVV.

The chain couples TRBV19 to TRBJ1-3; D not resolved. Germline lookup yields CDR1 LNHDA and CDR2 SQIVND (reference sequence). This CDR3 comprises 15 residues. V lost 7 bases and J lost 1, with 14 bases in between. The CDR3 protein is CASTLVMGSGNTIYF. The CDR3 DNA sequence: TGTGCCAGTACCCTGGTCATGGGGTCTGGAAACACCATATATTTT.

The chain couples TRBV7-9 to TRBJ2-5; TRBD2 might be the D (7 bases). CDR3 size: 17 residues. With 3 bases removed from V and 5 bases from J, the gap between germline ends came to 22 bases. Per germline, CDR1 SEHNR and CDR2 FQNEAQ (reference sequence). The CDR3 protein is CASSLTPGHTGRETQYF. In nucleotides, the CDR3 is TGTGCCAGCAGCTTGACCCCGGGACACACCGGGAGGGAGACCCAGTACTTC. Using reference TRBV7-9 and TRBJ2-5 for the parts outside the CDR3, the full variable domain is DTGVSQNPRHKITKRGQNVTFRCDPISEHNRLYWYRQTLGQGPEFLTYFQNEAQLEKSRLLSDRFSAERPKGSFSTLEIQRTEQGDSAMYLCASSLTPGHTGRETQYFGPGTRLLVL.